This T cell receptor beta chain is from a study of cytomegalovirus exposure and HLA in healthy donors. Study-level findings and limits: In the 95 to 150 validation repertoires, a later analysis found that first-cohort TCR clusters tended to co-occur. Researchers counted about 150 TCR beta chains as cytomegalovirus-associated.

CDR3 length: 16 amino acids. Deletions cut 0 bases from V and 3 bases from J, with 15 bases between. Germline-derived CDR1 and CDR2 are SGHAT and FQNNGV. Worth noting for this clone: The target antigen is unknown.

The donors were members of the approximately 120-subject validation cohort (separate from the 666-subject first cohort). Libraries were prepared by immunoSEQ multiplex PCR; TCRdb keeps only in-frame clonotypes and omits some of them. The top ten clones hold more than 1.4% of a sample with some 49,000 clones, about 91% of them seen once. Material: PBMCs. The receptor was derived from a man between 18 and 29 years old in good health and CMV-seronegative. The chain recombines TRBV11-2 with TRBJ2-7, with D hard to call. CDR3 nucleotide sequence: TGTGCCAGCAGCTTAGAGGCACAGCTTGACGTCTACGAGCAGTACTTC. Protein product: CASSLEAQLDVYEQYF.